This is a list of T cell receptor beta chains from one sample in a study of T cell repertoires in cytomegalovirus infection. TCRdb re-analysed the reads in MiXCR, keeping a single row per CDR3 protein. The sample shows approximately 160,000 distinct CDR3 sequences, under 20% of them seen only once. The sample was CD8+ T cells from PBMCs. All receptors derive from a human donor in good health (CMV status not recorded). Some clones in this sample may be carry-over from other donors' samples. Each CDR3 is given with its conserved first and last residue. The D gene is left open where the match is weak. The size field is filled for only some rows; it gives once, few, many or a size class.

j_call	clone_size	v_call	d_call	cdr3_aa	cdr3_nt
TRBJ2-7	few	TRBV7-3	-	CASSLLPGSYEQYF	TGTGCCAGCAGCTTACTTCCGGGAAGCTACGAGCAGTACTTC
TRBJ1-1	many	TRBV11-2	-	CASSFTTVNTEAFF	TGTGCCAGCAGCTTTACTACGGTGAACACTGAAGCTTTCTTT
TRBJ2-5	-	TRBV7-9	TRBD1	CASSTTGEETQYF	TGTGCCAGCAGCACGACAGGGGAGGAGACCCAGTACTTC
TRBJ2-5	-	TRBV12-3/TRBV12-4	-	CASSPGPSLVPRETQYF	TGTGCCAGCAGTCCCGGGCCCTCACTAGTCCCTCGAGAGACCCAGTACTTC
TRBJ2-5	few	TRBV23-1	TRBD2	CASSQSLMREHQETQYF	TGCGCCAGCAGTCAATCGTTAATGCGGGAGCACCAAGAGACCCAGTACTTC
TRBJ2-7	-	TRBV6-5	TRBD2	CASSVRRERDEQYF	TGTGCCAGCAGTGTACGGCGGGAGCGCGACGAGCAGTACTTC
TRBJ2-7	-	TRBV28	TRBD2	CASKTSGTAYEQYF	TGTGCCAGCAAGACTAGCGGGACTGCCTACGAGCAGTACTTC
TRBJ1-4	-	TRBV12-3/TRBV12-4	-	CASSLAADEKLFF	TGTGCCAGCAGTTTGGCGGCAGATGAAAAACTGTTTTTT
TRBJ2-3	-	TRBV6-5	-	CAPGPCTDTQYF	TGTGCCCCCGGGCCGTGCACAGATACGCAGTATTTT
TRBJ2-1	-	TRBV28	-	CAHGLRGSYNEQFF	TGTGCCCACGGCCTCCGGGGCTCCTACAATGAGCAGTTCTTC
TRBJ2-5	few	TRBV7-2	TRBD2	CASQMGGEYTETQYF	TGTGCCAGCCAAATGGGAGGGGAGTATACAGAGACCCAGTACTTC
TRBJ2-7	-	TRBV14	TRBD1	CASSHGQGNYEQYF	TGTGCCAGCAGCCACGGACAGGGGAACTACGAGCAGTACTTC
TRBJ1-5	few	TRBV11-2	-	CASSQTVNQPQHF	TGTGCCAGCAGCCAGACGGTCAATCAGCCCCAGCATTTT
TRBJ1-5	-	TRBV10-3	-	CAISESKEDIQPQHF	TGTGCCATCAGTGAGTCTAAAGAGGACATTCAGCCCCAGCATTTT
TRBJ2-7	-	TRBV20-1	-	CSATGRGSEQYF	TGCAGTGCTACGGGGAGAGGAAGCGAGCAGTACTTC
TRBJ2-7	few	TRBV7-2	TRBD2	CASSSSAGGPREQYF	TGTGCCAGCAGCTCCTCAGCGGGGGGGCCCCGCGAGCAGTACTTC
TRBJ2-5	-	TRBV2	-	CASSVGAQDAQYF	TGTGCCAGCAGTGTGGGCGCCCAAGACGCCCAGTACTTC
TRBJ1-4	many	TRBV7-2	TRBD1	CASRPEGQLNEKLFF	TGTGCCAGCAGGCCTGAGGGACAGCTCAATGAAAAACTGTTTTTT
TRBJ2-1	-	TRBV7-9	-	CASSLVGRGSGDYNEQFF	TGTGCCAGCAGCTTAGTCGGCAGGGGAAGCGGGGACTACAATGAGCAGTTCTTC
TRBJ1-2	-	TRBV28	-	CASTEPGYGYTF	TGTGCCAGCACCGAGCCTGGCTATGGCTACACCTTC
TRBJ2-2	once	TRBV7-3	TRBD2	CASSRPADGGDTGELFF	TGTGCCAGCAGCCGCCCCGCCGACGGGGGGGACACCGGGGAGCTGTTTTTT
TRBJ1-1	few	TRBV9	-	CASSVGGSSTEAFF	TGTGCCAGCAGCGTTGGAGGGAGCAGTACTGAAGCTTTCTTT
TRBJ2-1	-	TRBV28	-	CASTGGLSSYNEQFF	TGTGCCAGCACCGGAGGGTTAAGCTCCTACAATGAGCAGTTCTTC
TRBJ1-5	-	TRBV19	-	CASSIDPASNQPQHF	TGTGCCAGTAGTATAGACCCTGCGAGCAATCAGCCCCAGCATTTT
TRBJ1-1	-	TRBV6-6	TRBD1	CASSYGTGPLRTEAFF	TGTGCCAGCAGTTACGGGACAGGACCCCTGAGGACTGAAGCTTTCTTT